This T cell receptor (beta chain) is from a study of T cell repertoires in cytomegalovirus infection. CDR3 length: 13 residues. CDR1 SQVTM and CDR2 ANQGSEA come from the germline V gene. Between the trimmed V and J ends, which lost 3 bases and 7 bases, there was a span of 15 bases. TCRdb re-derived calls from the reads in MiXCR, one entry per CDR3 protein. The profile shows about 740,000 distinct CDR3 sequences, 35% to 40% of them singletons. To note about this clonotype: The antigen is unknown.

Study-wide results and caveats: HLA-C-restricted CMV clonotypes gave the most frequent clonotype in two of eight donors.

The sample taken for sequencing was PBMCs. The sequence derives from a human donor in good health (CMV status not recorded). Some clones in this sample may be carry-over from other donors' samples. The chain combines TRBV29-1 with TRBJ1-2; tentative D call: TRBD1 (6 bases). The chain's CDR3 is CSVDPGASSGYTF. The CDR3 nucleotides are TGCAGCGTTGACCCAGGGGCGTCGAGTGGCTACACCTTC.